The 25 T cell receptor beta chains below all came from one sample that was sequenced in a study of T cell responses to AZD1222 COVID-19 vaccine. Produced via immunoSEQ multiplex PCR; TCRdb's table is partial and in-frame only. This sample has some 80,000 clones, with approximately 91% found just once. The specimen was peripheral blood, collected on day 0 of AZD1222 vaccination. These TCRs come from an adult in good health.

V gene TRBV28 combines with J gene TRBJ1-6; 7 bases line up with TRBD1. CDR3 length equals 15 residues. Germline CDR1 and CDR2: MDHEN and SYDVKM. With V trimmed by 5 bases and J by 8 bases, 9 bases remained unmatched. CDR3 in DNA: TGTGCCAGCAGTCCTCTAACAGGGGCTGATTCACCCCTCCACTTT. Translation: CASSPLTGADSPLHF.

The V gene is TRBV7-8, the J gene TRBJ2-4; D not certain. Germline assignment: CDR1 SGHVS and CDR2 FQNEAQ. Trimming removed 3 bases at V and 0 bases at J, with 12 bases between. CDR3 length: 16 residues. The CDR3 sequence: CASSLGASVAKNIQYF. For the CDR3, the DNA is TGTGCCAGCAGCTTGGGTGCATCCGTAGCCAAAAACATTCAGTACTTC.

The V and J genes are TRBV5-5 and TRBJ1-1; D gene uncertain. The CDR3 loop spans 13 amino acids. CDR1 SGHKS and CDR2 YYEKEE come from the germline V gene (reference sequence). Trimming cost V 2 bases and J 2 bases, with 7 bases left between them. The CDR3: CASSFIENTEAFF. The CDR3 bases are TGTGCCAGCAGCTTTATTGAAAACACTGAAGCTTTCTTT.

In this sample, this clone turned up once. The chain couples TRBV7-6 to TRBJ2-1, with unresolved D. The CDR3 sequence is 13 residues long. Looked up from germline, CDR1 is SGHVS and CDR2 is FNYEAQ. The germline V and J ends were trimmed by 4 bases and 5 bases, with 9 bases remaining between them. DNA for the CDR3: TGTGCCAGCAGCTCCCTCAGCGACAATGAGCAGTTCTTC. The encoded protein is CASSSLSDNEQFF.

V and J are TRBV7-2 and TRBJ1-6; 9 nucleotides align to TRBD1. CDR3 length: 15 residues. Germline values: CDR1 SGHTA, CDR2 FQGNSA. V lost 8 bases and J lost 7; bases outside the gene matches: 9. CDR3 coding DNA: TGTGCCAGCCGAACCCGACAGGGGGGGAATTCACCCCTCCACTTT. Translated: CASRTRQGGNSPLHF.

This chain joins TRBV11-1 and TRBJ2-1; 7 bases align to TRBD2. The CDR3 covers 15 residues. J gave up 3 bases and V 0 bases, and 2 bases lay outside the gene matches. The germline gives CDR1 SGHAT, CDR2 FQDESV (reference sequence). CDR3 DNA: TGTGCCAGCAGCTTAGCGGGGGGGATCTACAATGAGCAGTTCTTC. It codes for CASSLAGGIYNEQFF.

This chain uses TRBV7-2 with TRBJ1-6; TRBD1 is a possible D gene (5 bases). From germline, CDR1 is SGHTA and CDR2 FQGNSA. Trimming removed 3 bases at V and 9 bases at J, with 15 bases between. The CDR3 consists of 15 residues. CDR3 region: CASSLAQGGGSPLHF. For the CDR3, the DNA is TGTGCCAGCAGCTTGGCCCAGGGTGGAGGTTCACCCCTCCACTTT. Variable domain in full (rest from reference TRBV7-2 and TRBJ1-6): GAGVSQSPSNKVTEKGKDVELRCDPISGHTALYWYRQSLGQGLEFLIYFQGNSAPDKSGLPSDRFSAERTGGSVSTLTIQRTQQEDSAVYLCASSLAQGGGSPLHFGNGTRLTVT.

CDR3 coding DNA: TGTGCCACCAGCAGTACCCAGCGGGGGAGCACAGATACGCAGTATTTT. Protein product: CATSSTQRGSTDTQYF. The chain is built from TRBV15 and TRBJ2-3; TRBD2 matches at 8 bases. The V segment lost 3 bases and the J segment 0 bases; nucleotides outside the gene matches: 5. Germline V gene data show CDR1 as LNHNV and CDR2 as YYDKDF (reference sequence). This CDR3 is built from 16 residues.

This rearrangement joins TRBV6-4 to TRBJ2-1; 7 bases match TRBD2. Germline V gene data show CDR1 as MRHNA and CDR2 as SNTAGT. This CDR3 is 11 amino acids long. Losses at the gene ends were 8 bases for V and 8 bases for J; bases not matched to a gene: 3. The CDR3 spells CASGRGDEQFF. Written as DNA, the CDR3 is TGTGCCAGCGGTCGGGGGGATGAGCAGTTCTTC.

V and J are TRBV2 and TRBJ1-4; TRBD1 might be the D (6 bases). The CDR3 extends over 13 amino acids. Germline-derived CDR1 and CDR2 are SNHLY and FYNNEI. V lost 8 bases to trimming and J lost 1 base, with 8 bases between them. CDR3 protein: CASQQGTNEKLFF. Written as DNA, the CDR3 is TGTGCCAGCCAACAGGGAACTAATGAAAAACTGTTTTTT. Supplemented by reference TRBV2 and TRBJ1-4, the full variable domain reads EPEVTQTPSHQVTQMGQEVILRCVPISNHLYFYWYRQILGQKVEFLVSFYNNEISEKSEIFDDQFSVERPDGSNFTLKIRSTKLEDSAMYFCASQQGTNEKLFFGSGTQLSVL.

The CDR3 spells CASSSKVRIRGTDTQYF. DNA of the CDR3: TGTGCCAGCAGCTCGAAGGTCCGGATTAGAGGAACAGATACGCAGTATTTT. This chain joins TRBV7-3 and TRBJ2-3; no reliable D call. Germline assignment: CDR1 SGHTA and CDR2 FQGTGA. V was shortened by 4 bases and J by 3 bases, with 20 bases between the two germline ends. The CDR3 runs 17 residues. The variable domain in full, completed from reference TRBV7-3 and TRBJ2-3, reads GAGVSQTPSNKVTEKGKYVELRCDPISGHTALYWYRQSLGQGPEFLIYFQGTGAADDSGLPNDRFFAVRPEGSVSTLKIQRTERGDSAVYLCASSSKVRIRGTDTQYFGPGTRLTVL.

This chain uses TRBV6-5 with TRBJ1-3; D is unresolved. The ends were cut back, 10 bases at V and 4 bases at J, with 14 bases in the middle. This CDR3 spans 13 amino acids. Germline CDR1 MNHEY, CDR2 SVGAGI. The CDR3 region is CATLSEGGNTIYF. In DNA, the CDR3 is TGTGCCACGCTCTCTGAAGGCGGAAACACCATATATTTT.

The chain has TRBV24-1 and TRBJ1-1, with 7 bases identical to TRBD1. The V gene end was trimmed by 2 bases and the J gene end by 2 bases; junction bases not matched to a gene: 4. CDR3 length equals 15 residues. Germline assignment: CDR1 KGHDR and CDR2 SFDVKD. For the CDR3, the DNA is TGTGCCACCAGTGATTCGCGACAGGGCAACACTGAAGCTTTCTTT. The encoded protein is CATSDSRQGNTEAFF.

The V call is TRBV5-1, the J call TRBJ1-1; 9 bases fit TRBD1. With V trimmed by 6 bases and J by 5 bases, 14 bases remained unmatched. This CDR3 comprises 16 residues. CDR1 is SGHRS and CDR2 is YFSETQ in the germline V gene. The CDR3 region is CASTKGGTGSRTEAFF. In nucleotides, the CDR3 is TGCGCCAGCACCAAAGGTGGGACAGGGTCGAGGACTGAAGCTTTCTTT.

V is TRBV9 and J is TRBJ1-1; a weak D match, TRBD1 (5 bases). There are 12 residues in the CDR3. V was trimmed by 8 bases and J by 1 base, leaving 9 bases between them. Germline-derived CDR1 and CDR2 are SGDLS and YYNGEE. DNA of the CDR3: TGTGCCAGGGGCGGGGGGAACACTGAAGCTTTCTTT. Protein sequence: CARGGGNTEAFF.

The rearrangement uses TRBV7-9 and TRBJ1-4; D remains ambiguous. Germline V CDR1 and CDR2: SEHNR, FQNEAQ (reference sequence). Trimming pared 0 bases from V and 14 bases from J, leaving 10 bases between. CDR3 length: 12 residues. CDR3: CASSLATLSLFF. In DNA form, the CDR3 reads TGTGCCAGCAGCTTAGCGACCCTATCGCTGTTTTTT.

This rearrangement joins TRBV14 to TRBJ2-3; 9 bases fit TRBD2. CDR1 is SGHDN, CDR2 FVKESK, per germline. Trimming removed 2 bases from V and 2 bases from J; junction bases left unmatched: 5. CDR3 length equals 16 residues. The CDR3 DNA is TGTGCCAGCAGCCAACTAGCGGGGACCTCCACAGATACGCAGTATTTT. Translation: CASSQLAGTSTDTQYF.

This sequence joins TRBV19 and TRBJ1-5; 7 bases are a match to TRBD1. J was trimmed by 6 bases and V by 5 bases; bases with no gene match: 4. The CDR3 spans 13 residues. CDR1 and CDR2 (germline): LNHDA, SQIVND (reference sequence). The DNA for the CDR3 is TGTGCCAGTAGTGTAAACAGGGGTCAGCCCCAGCATTTT. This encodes CASSVNRGQPQHF.

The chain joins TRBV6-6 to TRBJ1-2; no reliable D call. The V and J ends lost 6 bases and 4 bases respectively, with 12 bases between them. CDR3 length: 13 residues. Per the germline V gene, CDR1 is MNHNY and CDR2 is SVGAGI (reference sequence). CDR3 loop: CASSQRVGYGYTF. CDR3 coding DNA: TGTGCCAGCAGCCAACGGGTTGGCTATGGCTACACCTTC.

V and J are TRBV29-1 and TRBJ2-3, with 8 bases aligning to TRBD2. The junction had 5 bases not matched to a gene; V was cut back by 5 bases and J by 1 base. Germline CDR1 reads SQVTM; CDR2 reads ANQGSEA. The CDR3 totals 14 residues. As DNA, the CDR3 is TGCAGCGTTCCGAGCGGGGGTGGCACAGATACGCAGTATTTT. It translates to CSVPSGGGTDTQYF.

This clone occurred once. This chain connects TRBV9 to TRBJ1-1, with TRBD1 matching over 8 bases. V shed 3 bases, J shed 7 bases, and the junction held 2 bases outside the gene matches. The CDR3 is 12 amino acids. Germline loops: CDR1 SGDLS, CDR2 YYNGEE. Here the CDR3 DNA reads TGTGCCAGCAGCGCAGGGGGCCGTGAAGCTTTCTTT. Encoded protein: CASSAGGREAFF.

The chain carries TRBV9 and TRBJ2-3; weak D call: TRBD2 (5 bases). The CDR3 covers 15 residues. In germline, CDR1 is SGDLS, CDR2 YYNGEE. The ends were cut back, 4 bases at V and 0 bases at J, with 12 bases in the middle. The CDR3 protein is CASSRVAGSTDTQYF. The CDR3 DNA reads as TGTGCCAGCAGCCGGGTTGCGGGTAGCACAGATACGCAGTATTTT.

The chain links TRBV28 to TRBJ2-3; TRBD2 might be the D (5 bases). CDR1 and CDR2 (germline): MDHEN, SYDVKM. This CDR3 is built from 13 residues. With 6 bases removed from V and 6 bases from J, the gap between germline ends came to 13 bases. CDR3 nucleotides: TGTGCCAGCAGCCGCCCTCGGAGGGATACGCAGTATTTT. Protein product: CASSRPRRDTQYF. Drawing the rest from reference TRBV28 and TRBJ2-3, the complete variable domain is DVKVTQSSRYLVKRTGEKVFLECVQDMDHENMFWYRQDPGLGLRLIYFSYDVKMKEKGDIPEGYSVSREKKERFSLILESASTNQTSMYLCASSRPRRDTQYFGPGTRLTVL.

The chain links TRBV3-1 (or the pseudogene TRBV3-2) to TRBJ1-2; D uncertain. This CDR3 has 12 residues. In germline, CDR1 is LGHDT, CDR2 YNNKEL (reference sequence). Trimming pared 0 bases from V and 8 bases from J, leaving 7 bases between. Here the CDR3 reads CASSQDPAGYTF. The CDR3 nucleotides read TGTGCCAGCAGCCAAGATCCCGCCGGCTACACCTTC.

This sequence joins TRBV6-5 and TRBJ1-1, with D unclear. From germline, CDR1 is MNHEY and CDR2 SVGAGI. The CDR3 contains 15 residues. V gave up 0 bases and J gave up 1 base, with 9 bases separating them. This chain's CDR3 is CASSYSWAANTEAFF. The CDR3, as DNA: TGTGCCAGCAGTTACTCGTGGGCAGCGAACACTGAAGCTTTCTTT.